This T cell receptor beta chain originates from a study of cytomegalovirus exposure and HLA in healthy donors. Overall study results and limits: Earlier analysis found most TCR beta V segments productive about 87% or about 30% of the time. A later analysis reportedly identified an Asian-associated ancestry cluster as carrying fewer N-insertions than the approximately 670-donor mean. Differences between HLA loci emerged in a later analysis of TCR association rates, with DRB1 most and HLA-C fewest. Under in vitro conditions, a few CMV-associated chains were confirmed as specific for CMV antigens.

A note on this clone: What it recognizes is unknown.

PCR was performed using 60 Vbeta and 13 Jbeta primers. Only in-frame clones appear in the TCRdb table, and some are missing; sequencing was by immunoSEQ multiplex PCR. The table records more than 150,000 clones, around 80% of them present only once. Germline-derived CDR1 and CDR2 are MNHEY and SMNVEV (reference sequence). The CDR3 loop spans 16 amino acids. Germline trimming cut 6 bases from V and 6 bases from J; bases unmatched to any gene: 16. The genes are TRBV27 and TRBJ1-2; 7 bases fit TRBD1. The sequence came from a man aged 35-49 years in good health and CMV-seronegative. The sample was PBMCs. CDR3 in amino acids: CASRNFGQARGDGYTF. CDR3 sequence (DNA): TGTGCCAGCAGAAATTTCGGACAGGCCAGGGGCGATGGCTACACCTTC.